The rows below give T cell receptor beta chains drawn from one sample of a study of blood T cell repertoires in COVID-19. Repertoires were generated with immunoSEQ multiplex PCR, while TCRdb's copy carries only in-frame clones and drops some. The sample includes about 480,000 clones, approximately 90% of them seen just once. Sequencing used PBMCs or T cells enriched from blood (not recorded which). All receptors come from a woman aged 35 to 49 who had recovered from COVID-19. The CDR3 runs from the conserved cysteine through the conserved F or W. A D gene is named only where the DNA matches it firmly. Size tells how often a clone was seen (once, few, many) or the class of an expanded clone, and some rows leave it out.

clone size: .; D gene: .; V gene: TRBV14; CDR3 length: 15; J gene: TRBJ1-2; CDR3 DNA: TGTGCCAGCAGCCAAGATCACGGGATCCGGTATGGCTACACCTTC; CDR3 protein: CASSQDHGIRYGYTF
clone size: .; D gene: TRBD1; V gene: TRBV27; CDR3 length: 16; J gene: TRBJ2-7; CDR3 DNA: TGTGCCAGCACCCCCCTGGGGGGACAGGGGGTCCACGAGCAGTACTTC; CDR3 protein: CASTPLGGQGVHEQYF
clone size: .; D gene: .; V gene: TRBV10-3; CDR3 length: 13; J gene: TRBJ1-1; CDR3 DNA: TGTGCCATCAGTGAGTCCCGAAACAGCGAAGCTTTCTTT; CDR3 protein: CAISESRNSEAFF
clone size: .; D gene: .; V gene: TRBV27; CDR3 length: 14; J gene: TRBJ1-2; CDR3 DNA: TGTGCCAGCAGGGCAATGACAGGTCCGGGGGGCTACACCTTC; CDR3 protein: CASRAMTGPGGYTF
clone size: .; D gene: .; V gene: TRBV15; CDR3 length: 14; J gene: TRBJ1-1; CDR3 DNA: TGTGCCACCAGCACCGGGGACATTTTCCGCGGAGCTTTCTTT; CDR3 protein: CATSTGDIFRGAFF
clone size: once; D gene: .; V gene: TRBV12-3/TRBV12-4; CDR3 length: 13; J gene: TRBJ1-4; CDR3 DNA: TGTGCCAGCAGGCGCGACAGTAATGAAAAACTGTTTTTT; CDR3 protein: CASRRDSNEKLFF
clone size: .; D gene: TRBD1; V gene: TRBV11-2; CDR3 length: 15; J gene: TRBJ1-4; CDR3 DNA: TGTGCCAGCAGCCCCCGACAGGGAAGGGATGAAAAACTGTTTTTT; CDR3 protein: CASSPRQGRDEKLFF
clone size: .; D gene: TRBD2; V gene: TRBV6-1; CDR3 length: 16; J gene: TRBJ2-3; CDR3 DNA: TGTGCCAGCAGTGTGGCGGGGGGACGTAGCACAGATACGCAGTATTTT; CDR3 protein: CASSVAGGRSTDTQYF
clone size: many; D gene: .; V gene: TRBV7-2; CDR3 length: 15; J gene: TRBJ2-1; CDR3 DNA: TGTGCCAGCAGCTCGAGCGGGTACCTAAACAATGAGCAGTTCTTC; CDR3 protein: CASSSSGYLNNEQFF
clone size: .; D gene: .; V gene: TRBV24-1; CDR3 length: 12; J gene: TRBJ2-7; CDR3 DNA: TGTGCCACCAGTGATGGGCACGCCGGTATGTACTTC; CDR3 protein: CATSDGHAGMYF
clone size: .; D gene: .; V gene: TRBV4-3; CDR3 length: 17; J gene: TRBJ2-3; CDR3 DNA: TGCGCCAGCAGCCAAAGTTGGAGCGTAACTAGCACAGATACGCAGTATTTT; CDR3 protein: CASSQSWSVTSTDTQYF
clone size: .; D gene: TRBD2; V gene: TRBV15; CDR3 length: 17; J gene: TRBJ2-7; CDR3 DNA: TGTGCCACCAGCAGAGATGGGACTAGCGGGACTCTATACGAGCAGTACTTC; CDR3 protein: CATSRDGTSGTLYEQYF
clone size: .; D gene: TRBD1; V gene: TRBV11-2; CDR3 length: 14; J gene: TRBJ2-1; CDR3 DNA: TGTGCCAGCAGCTTGACAGGGATGGGCAATGAGCAGTTCTTC; CDR3 protein: CASSLTGMGNEQFF
clone size: .; D gene: .; V gene: TRBV6-5; CDR3 length: 15; J gene: TRBJ1-2; CDR3 DNA: TGTGCCAGCGGAGACACCAGGGGACCCGGCTATGGCTACACCTTC; CDR3 protein: CASGDTRGPGYGYTF
clone size: .; D gene: .; V gene: TRBV18; CDR3 length: 14; J gene: TRBJ1-6; CDR3 DNA: TGTGCCAGCTCACCGGCCGGGGTCAATTCACCCCTCCACTTT; CDR3 protein: CASSPAGVNSPLHF
clone size: .; D gene: TRBD1; V gene: TRBV20-1; CDR3 length: 14; J gene: TRBJ2-1; CDR3 DNA: TGCAGTGCTAGTTGGGACAGGAGCTACAATGAGCAGTTCTTC; CDR3 protein: CSASWDRSYNEQFF
clone size: .; D gene: TRBD2; V gene: TRBV5-1; CDR3 length: 17; J gene: TRBJ2-7; CDR3 DNA: TGCGCCAGCAGCCCAGGCTCCGGGCTAGCGGGGTACTACGAGCAGTACTTC; CDR3 protein: CASSPGSGLAGYYEQYF
clone size: .; D gene: TRBD1; V gene: TRBV27; CDR3 length: 15; J gene: TRBJ1-5; CDR3 DNA: TGTGCCAGCAGTTTAAAACAGGGGTGGGAACAGCCCCAGCATTTT; CDR3 protein: CASSLKQGWEQPQHF
clone size: .; D gene: TRBD1; V gene: TRBV4-3; CDR3 length: 16; J gene: TRBJ1-3; CDR3 DNA: TGCGCCAGCAGCCAAGCCCGACAGGGAAATGAAAACACCATATATTTT; CDR3 protein: CASSQARQGNENTIYF
clone size: .; D gene: .; V gene: TRBV3-1/TRBV3-2; CDR3 length: 13; J gene: TRBJ1-1; CDR3 DNA: TGTGCCAGCAGCCAGGAGGCGGTCTCTGAAGCTTTCTTT; CDR3 protein: CASSQEAVSEAFF
clone size: .; D gene: .; V gene: TRBV4-3; CDR3 length: 15; J gene: TRBJ2-3; CDR3 DNA: TGCGCCAGCAGCCAAGCGGGAGCCAGCACAGATACGCAGTATTTT; CDR3 protein: CASSQAGASTDTQYF
clone size: few; D gene: .; V gene: TRBV14; CDR3 length: 13; J gene: TRBJ2-2; CDR3 DNA: TGTGCCAGCAGCCAAGGACAGCCCGGGGAGCTGTTTTTT; CDR3 protein: CASSQGQPGELFF
clone size: .; D gene: TRBD1; V gene: TRBV3-1/TRBV3-2; CDR3 length: 15; J gene: TRBJ1-1; CDR3 DNA: TGTGCCAGCAGCTTTTACCGGGACAGGGACACTGAAGCTTTCTTT; CDR3 protein: CASSFYRDRDTEAFF
clone size: .; D gene: TRBD1; V gene: TRBV19; CDR3 length: 15; J gene: TRBJ1-2; CDR3 DNA: TGTGCCAGTAGTATTCAACAGGGGGTAGGCCCTGGCTACACCTTC; CDR3 protein: CASSIQQGVGPGYTF
clone size: .; D gene: .; V gene: TRBV27; CDR3 length: 12; J gene: TRBJ1-1; CDR3 DNA: TGTGCCAGCACGGGGAGCACCAGGCAGGCTTTCTTT; CDR3 protein: CASTGSTRQAFF
clone size: few; D gene: TRBD2; V gene: TRBV6-5; CDR3 length: 15; J gene: TRBJ2-1; CDR3 DNA: TGTGCCAGCAGTTACTCCCGGACTAGAACCAATGAGCAGTTCTTC; CDR3 protein: CASSYSRTRTNEQFF
clone size: .; D gene: .; V gene: TRBV19; CDR3 length: 12; J gene: TRBJ1-1; CDR3 DNA: TGTGCCAGTAGCAGATTGAACACTGAAGCTTTCTTT; CDR3 protein: CASSRLNTEAFF
clone size: .; D gene: TRBD1; V gene: TRBV12-5; CDR3 length: 13; J gene: TRBJ1-2; CDR3 DNA: TGTGCTAGTGGCTCCCGGGACAGGGGGGGCTACACCTTC; CDR3 protein: CASGSRDRGGYTF
clone size: .; D gene: TRBD2; V gene: TRBV30; CDR3 length: 15; J gene: TRBJ2-1; CDR3 DNA: TGTGCCTGGAGCCGGAGCGGGAAGTCCTACAATGAGCAGTTCTTC; CDR3 protein: CAWSRSGKSYNEQFF
clone size: .; D gene: .; V gene: TRBV6-4; CDR3 length: 15; J gene: TRBJ2-7; CDR3 DNA: TGTGCCAGCAGTGACTCCAGAGGTCTCGCCTACGAGCAGTACTTC; CDR3 protein: CASSDSRGLAYEQYF
clone size: few; D gene: TRBD1; V gene: TRBV4-3; CDR3 length: 17; J gene: TRBJ1-2; CDR3 DNA: TGCGCCAGCAGCCAAGATGGGAGGACAGGACAACTAGGTGGCTACACCTTC; CDR3 protein: CASSQDGRTGQLGGYTF
clone size: .; D gene: .; V gene: TRBV4-3; CDR3 length: 15; J gene: TRBJ1-2; CDR3 DNA: TGCGCCAGCAGCCAAGAATGGAGGAGCAGGTATGGCTACACCTTC; CDR3 protein: CASSQEWRSRYGYTF
clone size: .; D gene: .; V gene: TRBV11-2; CDR3 length: 15; J gene: TRBJ1-1; CDR3 DNA: TGTGCCAGCAGCTTAGGATCGGGTCCAAACACTGAAGCTTTCTTT; CDR3 protein: CASSLGSGPNTEAFF
clone size: .; D gene: TRBD2; V gene: TRBV3-1/TRBV3-2; CDR3 length: 17; J gene: TRBJ2-1; CDR3 DNA: TGTGCCAGCAGCCAAGTACGGGCGGGAGCCTACAACAATGAGCAGTTCTTC; CDR3 protein: CASSQVRAGAYNNEQFF
clone size: few; D gene: TRBD2; V gene: TRBV7-2; CDR3 length: 14; J gene: TRBJ2-1; CDR3 DNA: TGTGCCAGCAGCTTAGTTGGACTAGGGAATGAGCAGTTCTTC; CDR3 protein: CASSLVGLGNEQFF
clone size: once; D gene: TRBD1; V gene: TRBV24-1; CDR3 length: 14; J gene: TRBJ1-2; CDR3 DNA: TGTGCCACCAGTGATCCGGACAGGGGCTATGGCTACACCTTC; CDR3 protein: CATSDPDRGYGYTF
clone size: .; D gene: TRBD1; V gene: TRBV5-6; CDR3 length: 14; J gene: TRBJ2-7; CDR3 DNA: TGTGCCAGCAGTCTCGGACAGGGGGCTTACGAGCAGTACTTC; CDR3 protein: CASSLGQGAYEQYF